The 5 T cell receptor beta chains in this list originate from one sample, sequenced in a study of blood T cell repertoires in COVID-19. The repertoire was sequenced with immunoSEQ multiplex PCR; TCRdb's copy has only in-frame clones and lacks some. The table shows about 220,000 clones, with about 84% occurring only once. Sequencing input: peripheral blood. The receptors originated from a human donor in a cohort sampled during active COVID-19.

V usage is TRBV27 and J usage is TRBJ2-1, with 11 bases that match TRBD2. CDR1 is MNHEY and CDR2 is SMNVEV in the germline V gene (reference sequence). V shed 2 bases and J 2 bases; nucleotides not matched to a gene: 11. The CDR3 loop spans 19 amino acids. CDR3 loop: CASSLMGLAELRTYNEQFF. CDR3 DNA: TGTGCCAGCAGTTTAATGGGACTAGCGGAACTACGAACCTACAATGAGCAGTTCTTC.

This chain links TRBV5-5 with TRBJ1-2; D gene uncertain. The V and J ends lost 1 base and 2 bases respectively, with 6 bases between them. The CDR3 loop spans 13 amino acids. The germline gives CDR1 SGHKS, CDR2 YYEKEE (reference sequence). The CDR3 region has the DNA TGTGCCAGCAGCTTGCAGTGGAACTATGGCTACACCTTC. This gives the protein CASSLQWNYGYTF.

The chain is built from TRBV7-8 and TRBJ2-3; D gene unclear. This CDR3 spans 14 amino acids. The germline V and J ends were trimmed by 5 bases and 1 base, with 10 bases remaining between them. Looked up from germline, CDR1 is SGHVS and CDR2 is FQNEAQ. The CDR3 bases are TGTGCCAGCAGCACCAGAGGCGGCACAGATACGCAGTATTTT. Translating it yields CASSTRGGTDTQYF.

The chain links TRBV19 to TRBJ2-7; 8 positions match TRBD1. From germline, CDR1 is LNHDA and CDR2 SQIVND (reference sequence). This CDR3 has 13 residues. V was pared by 4 bases and J by 6 bases, with 5 bases of the junction left unmatched. The CDR3 DNA is TGTGCCAGTAGTAAAGGACAGGGCGGCGAGCAGTACTTC. Translated, it gives CASSKGQGGEQYF. Variable domain in full (rest from reference TRBV19 and TRBJ2-7): DGGITQSPKYLFRKEGQNVTLSCEQNLNHDAMYWYRQDPGQGLRLIYYSQIVNDFQKGDIAEGYSVSREKKESFPLTVTSAQKNPTAFYLCASSKGQGGEQYFGPGTRLTVT.

A few counts support this clone. The chain carries TRBV10-3 and TRBJ1-2; 7 positions agree with TRBD1. Germline CDR1 and CDR2: ENHRY and SYGVKD. The CDR3 has 13 amino acids. The trim removed 6 bases at V and 2 bases at J, leaving 3 bases unmatched. The CDR3 sequence is CAISLQGNYGYTF. The CDR3 bases are TGTGCCATCAGCTTACAGGGGAACTATGGCTACACCTTC.